This is a list of T cell receptor beta chains from one sample in a study of T cell repertoires and HLA-DP antigens. Their antigens remain unidentified. Assay used: immunoSEQ multiplex PCR; TCRdb lists only in-frame clones, some missing. The sample has about 110,000 clones; about 91% are singletons. The specimen sequenced was CD4+ T cells from PBMCs. These receptors were taken from a woman between 18 and 30 years old in good health and CMV-seronegative. Each CDR3 is given with its conserved first and last residue. A D gene is named only where the DNA matches it firmly. The listing skips clone size in some rows; elsewhere it reads once, few, many or a size class.

abundance,v_gene,d_gene,j_gene,CDR3nt,CDR3aa
.,TRBV10-3,.,TRBJ2-3,TGTGCCATCAGTGCCACCCCAGGGGGGGACGGGAGTACAGATACGCAGTATTTT,CAISATPGGDGSTDTQYF
.,TRBV6-1,.,TRBJ2-7,TGTGCCAGCAGTGAAGACCTCTACTACGAGCAGTACTTC,CASSEDLYYEQYF
.,TRBV7-2,.,TRBJ1-1,TGTGCCAGCAGCTTAGATGGGGGCCGTGAAGCTTTCTTT,CASSLDGGREAFF
.,TRBV6-1,.,TRBJ1-1,TGTGCCAGCGATGCATCTCTGGGCACTGAAGCTTTCTTT,CASDASLGTEAFF
once,TRBV5-1,TRBD2,TRBJ2-1,TGCGCCAGCAGCTTTACCCTAGCGGGAGGCTACAATGAGCAGTTCTTC,CASSFTLAGGYNEQFF
.,TRBV11-2,TRBD2,TRBJ2-3,TGTGCCAGCAGCGCAGGGACTAGCGGGAGGAGAGATACGCAGTATTTT,CASSAGTSGRRDTQYF
.,TRBV11-2,.,TRBJ1-2,TGTGCCAGCAGCACGACAAGACCGACTAACTATGGCTACACCTTC,CASSTTRPTNYGYTF
.,TRBV27,.,TRBJ1-2,TGTGCCACGAAATCAGACGGATACTATGGCTACACCTTC,CATKSDGYYGYTF
.,TRBV7-3,.,TRBJ2-3,TGTGCCAGCAGCGCCGCGACAGATACGCAGTATTTT,CASSAATDTQYF
once,TRBV21-1,.,TRBJ1-1,TGTGCCAGCAGCAAGTCTGGGCCGACAGGGGGAAAAGTCGAGATGAACACTGAAGCTTTCTTT,CASSKSGPTGGKVEMNTEAFF
.,TRBV5-1,.,TRBJ1-4,TGCGCCAGCAGCTTCGTTGGTCCTAATGAAAAACTGTTTTTT,CASSFVGPNEKLFF